The clone carrying this T cell receptor beta chain was observed a handful of times. Antigen unknown. TCRdb re-analysed the 5' RACE reads in MiXCR, keeping a single row per CDR3 protein. The data hold 300,000 to 350,000 distinct CDR3 sequences, with approximately 4% observed a single time. This sample stems from a study of T cells after yellow fever vaccination. General study points: There was a possibility that FACS-sorted repertoires contained abundant clonotypes contaminating from the bulk population.

Between the trimmed V and J ends, which lost 2 bases and 7 bases, there was a span of 16 bases. The CDR3 extends over 16 amino acids. Germline CDR1 reads SGHDT; CDR2 reads YYEEEE. Sequenced here: PBMCs, sampled 5 days after the yellow fever booster vaccination. The rearrangement joins TRBV5-6 to TRBJ1-6, with D possibly matching TRBD1 (5 bases). The receptor was derived from a man aged 18 to 29 who received the YFV17D yellow fever vaccine. DNA of the CDR3: TGTGCCAGCAGCTTTAGGTTCGAGGGACCCAATTCACCCCTCCACTTT. Its translation: CASSFRFEGPNSPLHF.